Detailed here is one T cell receptor (beta chain). Its antigen is not known. The data originate from a study of shared clonotypes between healthy human individuals. Regarding the study as a whole: Estimated richness values were generally larger in naive subsets than in memory subsets. Roughly 5% of naive CD4 clonotypes were common to several donors.

Several immunoSEQ plates held equal portions of the genomic DNA taken from each subset. The protocol was immunoSEQ multiplex PCR, while the TCRdb copy is restricted to in-frame clones and leaves out a portion. The profile shows about 680,000 clones, around 78% of them singletons. Donors were Caucasian adults residing in Nashville, Tennessee, USA. The CDR3 consists of 12 residues. CDR1 and CDR2 (germline): LNHDA, SQIVND (reference sequence). Trimming pared 6 bases from V and 7 bases from J, leaving 9 bases between. The receptor was derived from a woman in her thirties in good health. The sample comprised memory CD4+ T cells sorted from blood. Subset noted: CD45RA-negative fraction. The V gene is TRBV19, the J gene TRBJ1-4; D call uncertain. DNA for the CDR3: TGTGCCAGTAGCCCCGCAGGTGAAAAACTGTTTTTT. It translates to CASSPAGEKLFF.